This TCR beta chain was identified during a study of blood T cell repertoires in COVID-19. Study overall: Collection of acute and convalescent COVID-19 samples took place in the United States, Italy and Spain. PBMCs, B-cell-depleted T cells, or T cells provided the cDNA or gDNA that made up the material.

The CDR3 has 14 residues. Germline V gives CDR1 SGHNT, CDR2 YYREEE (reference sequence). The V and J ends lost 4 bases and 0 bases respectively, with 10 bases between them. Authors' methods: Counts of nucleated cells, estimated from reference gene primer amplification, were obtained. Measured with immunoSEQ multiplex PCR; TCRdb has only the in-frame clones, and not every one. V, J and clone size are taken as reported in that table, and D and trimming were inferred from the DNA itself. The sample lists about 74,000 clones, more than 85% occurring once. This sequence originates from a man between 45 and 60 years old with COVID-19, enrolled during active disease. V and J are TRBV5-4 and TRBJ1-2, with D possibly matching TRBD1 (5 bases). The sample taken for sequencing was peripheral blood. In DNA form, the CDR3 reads TGTGCCAGCAGCCCCACAGGACCTAACTATGGCTACACCTTC. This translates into CASSPTGPNYGYTF. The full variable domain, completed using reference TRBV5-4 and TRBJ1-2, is ETGVTQSPTHLIKTRGQQVTLRCSSQSGHNTVSWYQQALGQGPQFIFQYYREEENGRGNFPPRFSGLQFPNYSSELNVNALELDDSALYLCASSPTGPNYGYTFGSGTRLTVV.